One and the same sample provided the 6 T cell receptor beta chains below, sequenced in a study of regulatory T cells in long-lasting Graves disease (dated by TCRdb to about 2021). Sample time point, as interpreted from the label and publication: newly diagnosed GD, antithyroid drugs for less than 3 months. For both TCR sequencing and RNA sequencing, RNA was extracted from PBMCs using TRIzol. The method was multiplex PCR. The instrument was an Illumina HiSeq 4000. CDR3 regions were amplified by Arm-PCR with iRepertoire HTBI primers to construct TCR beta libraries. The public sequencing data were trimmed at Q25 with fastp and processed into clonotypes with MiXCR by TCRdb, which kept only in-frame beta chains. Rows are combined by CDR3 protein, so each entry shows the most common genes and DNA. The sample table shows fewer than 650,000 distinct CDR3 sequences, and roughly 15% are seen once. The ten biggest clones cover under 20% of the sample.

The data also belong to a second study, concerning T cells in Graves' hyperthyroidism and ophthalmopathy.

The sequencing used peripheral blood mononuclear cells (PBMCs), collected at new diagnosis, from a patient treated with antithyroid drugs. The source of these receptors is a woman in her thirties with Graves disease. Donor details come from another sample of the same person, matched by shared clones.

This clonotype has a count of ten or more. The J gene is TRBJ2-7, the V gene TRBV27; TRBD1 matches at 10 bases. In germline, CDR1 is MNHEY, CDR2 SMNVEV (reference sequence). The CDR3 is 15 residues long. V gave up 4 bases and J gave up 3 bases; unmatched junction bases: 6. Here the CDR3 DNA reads TGTGCCAGCAGTTACGGACAGGGGGATGGCTACGAGCAGTACTTC. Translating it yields CASSYGQGDGYEQYF.

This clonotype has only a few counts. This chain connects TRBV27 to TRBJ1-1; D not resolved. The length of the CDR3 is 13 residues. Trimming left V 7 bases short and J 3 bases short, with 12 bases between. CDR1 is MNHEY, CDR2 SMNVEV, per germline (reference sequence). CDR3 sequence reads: CASIGWPDTEAFF. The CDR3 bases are TGTGCCAGCATCGGGTGGCCGGACACTGAAGCTTTCTTT.

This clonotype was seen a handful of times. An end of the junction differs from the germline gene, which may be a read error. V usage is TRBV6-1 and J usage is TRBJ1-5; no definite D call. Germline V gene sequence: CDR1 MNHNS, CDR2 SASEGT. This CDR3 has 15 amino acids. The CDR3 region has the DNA TGTGCCAGCAAAAACTCGGGAGCAGGCAATCAGCCCCGGCATTTT. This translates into CASKNSGAGNQPRHF.

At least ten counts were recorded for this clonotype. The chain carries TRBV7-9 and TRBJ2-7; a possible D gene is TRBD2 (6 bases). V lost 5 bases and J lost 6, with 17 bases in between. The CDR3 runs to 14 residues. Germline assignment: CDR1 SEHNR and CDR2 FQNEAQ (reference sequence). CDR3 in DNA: TGTGCCAGCAGCCGACTGGGACTGGGCTCCGAGCAGTACTTC. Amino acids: CASSRLGLGSEQYF.

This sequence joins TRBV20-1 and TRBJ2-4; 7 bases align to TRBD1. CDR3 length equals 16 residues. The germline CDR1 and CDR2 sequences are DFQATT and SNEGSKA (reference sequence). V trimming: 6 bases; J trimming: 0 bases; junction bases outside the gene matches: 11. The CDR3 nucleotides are TGCAGTGCCAAGACAGGGTCAAATATAGCCAAAAACATTCAGTACTTC. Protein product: CSAKTGSNIAKNIQYF.

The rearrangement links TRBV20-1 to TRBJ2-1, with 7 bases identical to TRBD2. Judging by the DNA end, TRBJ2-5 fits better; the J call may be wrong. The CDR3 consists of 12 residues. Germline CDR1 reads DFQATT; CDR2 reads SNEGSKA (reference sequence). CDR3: CSASSVSGIQYF. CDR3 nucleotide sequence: TGCAGTGCTAGTTCTGTAAGCGGGATCCAGTACTTC.